The sequence of this T cell receptor beta chain was determined in a study of molecular identifiers for immune sequencing clone quantification. At the level of the study: Replicates involved a five-way split of RNA from approximately 20,000 or 100,000 naive CD8 cells, with sequencing of four.

This clonotype occurred many times. Its matching antigen is unknown. The CDR3 has 16 amino acids. Trimming removed 5 bases at V and 2 bases at J, with 19 bases between. CDR1 is SGHTA and CDR2 is FQGNSA in the germline V gene. TCRdb fed the PCR reads into MiXCR, producing one record per CDR3 protein. The table lists 250,000 to 350,000 distinct CDR3 sequences, 20% to 25% of them singletons, with roughly 0.86% in the top ten. Study-wide results and caveats: Sharing of a barcode by identical TCR molecules could cause highly expanded clone sizes to be underestimated.

This clonotype was obtained from a human donor in good health. Some libraries in this study had Jurkat cell RNA spiked in. Sequences were obtained from naive CD8+ T cells from blood, with Jurkat cell RNA spiked in. Noted subset: FACS-sorted CD8+CD4-CCR7+CD45RA+ naive T cells. The rearrangement links TRBV7-2 to TRBJ2-7; D call uncertain. The CDR3 DNA sequence: TGTGCCAGCAGCCCCACCGTGTTGGTGTTTGCCTACGAGCAGTACTTC. It encodes CASSPTVLVFAYEQYF.